These 10 T cell receptor beta chains were sequenced from one sample in a study of metastatic and nonmetastatic thyroid tumors. With MiXCR, TCRdb reprocessed the PCR reads. This repertoire shows 20,000 to 25,000 clones, 9.5% to 13% found once; its top ten account for 30%. No patient received treatment before thyroid surgery. The sequenced sample was blood. Every receptor here comes from a female donor with papillary thyroid cancer or a benign thyroid nodule (not recorded which). Some clones in this sample may be carry-over from other donors' samples.

This clone was counted many times. V and J are TRBV5-1 and TRBJ2-2; D possibly corresponds to TRBD1 (6 bases). The CDR3 extends over 14 amino acids. The V end was cut by 0 bases, the J end by 4 bases, with 7 bases between. Germline CDR1 is SGHRS and CDR2 is YFSETQ. The DNA of the CDR3 is TGCGCCAGCAGCTTGGAAGGGGGCACCGGGGAGCTGTTTTTT. Translating it yields CASSLEGGTGELFF.

This clone has at least ten counts. The chain has TRBV28 and TRBJ1-3, with 7 nucleotides matching TRBD1. CDR1 is MDHEN, CDR2 SYDVKM, per germline. With V trimmed by 1 base and J by 4 bases, 10 bases remained unmatched. The CDR3 has 17 residues. CDR3 coding DNA: TGTGCCAGCAGTTTATTAACCGACAGGGAGACAGGAAACACCATATATTTT. Protein: CASSLLTDRETGNTIYF.

This clone qualifies as medium-sized. The chain combines TRBV6-1 with TRBJ2-7; D not certain. Germline loops: CDR1 MNHNS, CDR2 SASEGT. V lost 8 bases, J lost 6 bases, and 17 bases lay in between. The CDR3 has 13 amino acids. CDR3 sequence reads: CASSLSRHLEQYF. In nucleotides, the CDR3 is TGTGCCAGCTCATTGTCCCGCCACCTCGAGCAGTACTTC.

This clone showed up many times. This sequence joins TRBV20-1 and TRBJ2-7, with D perhaps given as TRBD1 or TRBD2 (5 bases each). This CDR3 region has 15 residues. V gave up 5 bases and J gave up 2 bases, with 19 bases separating them. Germline CDR1 is DFQATT and CDR2 is SNEGSKA (reference sequence). CDR3 sequence (DNA): TGCAGTGCTCCTTGGGACGGGACCTCAACCTACGAGCAGTACTTC. Its translation: CSAPWDGTSTYEQYF.

As regards this clone: The junction departs from germline at one end; a sequencing error may be responsible. The chain has TRBV28 and TRBJ2-7, with TRBD1 matching 9 bases. The CDR3 loop spans 17 amino acids. CDR1 MDHEN and CDR2 SYDVKM come from the germline V gene. The CDR3 protein is CASMGTGFGSNSYEQYF. CDR3 in DNA: TGCGCCAGCATGGGGACAGGGTTTGGTTCGAACTCCTACGAGCAGTACTTC. The complete variable domain, with remaining parts taken from reference TRBV28 and TRBJ2-7, reads DVKVTQSSRYLVKRTGEKVFLECVQDMDHENMFWYRQDPGLGLRLIYFSYDVKMKEKGDIPEGYSVSREKKERFSLILESASTNQTSMYLCASMGTGFGSNSYEQYFGPGTRLTVT.

In its sample, this clone was seen many times. The V gene is TRBV28, the J gene TRBJ2-5; D unclear. Germline CDR1 reads MDHEN; CDR2 reads SYDVKM. Trimming pared 2 bases from V and 6 bases from J, leaving 13 bases between. This CDR3 comprises 14 residues. The CDR3 loop reads CASSLSRLKKTQYF. The CDR3 nucleotides are TGTGCCAGCAGTTTAAGTCGGCTCAAGAAGACCCAGTACTTC.

This clone was counted at least ten times. The rearrangement links TRBV7-9 to TRBJ2-7, with D unresolved. CDR1 and CDR2 (germline): SEHNR, FQNEAQ (reference sequence). The V end was cut by 2 bases, the J end by 6 bases, with 8 bases between. This CDR3 comprises 12 residues. The DNA for the CDR3 is TGTGCCAGCAGCTTACAAAGTAGCGAGCAGTACTTC. Protein sequence: CASSLQSSEQYF.

The chain carries TRBV6-2 or TRBV6-3 and TRBJ2-7; 8 nucleotides match TRBD1. CDR1 MNHEY and CDR2 SVGEGT come from the germline V gene. The CDR3 is 13 amino acids. The ends lost 6 bases at V and 7 bases at J; junction bases unmatched: 8. This CDR3 reads CASSPDRAGEQYF. CDR3 nucleotide sequence: TGTGCCAGCAGCCCGGACAGGGCGGGAGAGCAGTACTTC.

This clone was observed a few times. The DNA of the CDR3 is TGTGCCAGCAGTAGCTCCTCTGGGGCCAACGTCCTGACTTTC. Protein product: CASSSSSGANVLTF. V gene TRBV12-3 or TRBV12-4 combines with J gene TRBJ2-6; the D is unclear. CDR3 size: 14 residues. V lost 5 bases and J lost 0, with 5 bases in between.

This clone was detected a few times. Here the CDR3 DNA reads TGTGCCAGCAGCTTGGGCCTAGCGGGGAACAACATTCAGTACTTC. Encoded protein: CASSLGLAGNNIQYF. This chain uses TRBV11-1 with TRBJ2-4; 9 bases map to TRBD2. Germline values: CDR1 SGHAT, CDR2 FQDESV (reference sequence). V shed 3 bases, J shed 7 bases, and the junction held 7 bases outside the gene matches. There are 15 residues in the CDR3.